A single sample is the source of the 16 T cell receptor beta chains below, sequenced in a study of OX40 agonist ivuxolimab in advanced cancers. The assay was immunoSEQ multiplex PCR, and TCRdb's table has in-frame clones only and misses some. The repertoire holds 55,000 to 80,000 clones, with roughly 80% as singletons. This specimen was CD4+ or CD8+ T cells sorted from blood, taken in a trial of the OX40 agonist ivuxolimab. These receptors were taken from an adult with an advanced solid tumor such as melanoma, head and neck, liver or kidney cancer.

The CDR3 DNA reads as TGCAGCATTGGGGGGGGCTTTAGGACTGAAGCTTTCTTT. Protein sequence: CSIGGGFRTEAFF. This chain links TRBV29-1 with TRBJ1-1, with a possible D match to TRBD1 (6 bases). The V and J ends lost 8 bases and 5 bases respectively, with 18 bases between them. Germline V gene sequence: CDR1 SQVTM, CDR2 ANQGSEA. The CDR3 has 13 amino acids.

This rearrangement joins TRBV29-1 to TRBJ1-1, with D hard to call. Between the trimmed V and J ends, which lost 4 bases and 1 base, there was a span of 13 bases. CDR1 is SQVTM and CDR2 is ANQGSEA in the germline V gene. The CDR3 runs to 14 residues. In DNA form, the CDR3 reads TGCAGCGTTGTCGACGTAATCCCGAACACTGAAGCTTTCTTT. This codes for CSVVDVIPNTEAFF.

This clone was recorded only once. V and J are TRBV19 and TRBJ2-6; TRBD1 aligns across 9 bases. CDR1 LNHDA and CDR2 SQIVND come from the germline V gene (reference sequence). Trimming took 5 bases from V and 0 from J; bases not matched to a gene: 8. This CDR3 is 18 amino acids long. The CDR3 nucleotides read TGTGCCAGTAGTTACGGTGGGACAGGGTACTCTGGGGCCAACGTCCTGACTTTC. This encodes CASSYGGTGYSGANVLTF.

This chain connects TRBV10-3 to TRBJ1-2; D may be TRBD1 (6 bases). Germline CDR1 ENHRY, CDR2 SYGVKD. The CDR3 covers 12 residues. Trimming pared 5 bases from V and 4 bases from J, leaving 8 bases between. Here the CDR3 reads CAISTGSYGYTF. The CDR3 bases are TGTGCCATCAGTACAGGGTCCTATGGCTACACCTTC.

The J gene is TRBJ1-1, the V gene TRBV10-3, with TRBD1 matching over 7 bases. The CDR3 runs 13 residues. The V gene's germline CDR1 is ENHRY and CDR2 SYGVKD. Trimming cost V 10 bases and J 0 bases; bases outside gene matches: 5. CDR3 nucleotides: TGTGCCACCCTACAGGGGATGAACACTGAAGCTTTCTTT. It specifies CATLQGMNTEAFF.

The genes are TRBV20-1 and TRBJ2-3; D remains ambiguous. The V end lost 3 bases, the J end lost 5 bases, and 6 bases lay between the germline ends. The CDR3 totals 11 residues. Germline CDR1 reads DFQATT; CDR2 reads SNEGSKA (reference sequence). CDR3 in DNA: TGCAGTGCTAGTCTGGGAGATACGCAGTATTTT. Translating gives CSASLGDTQYF.

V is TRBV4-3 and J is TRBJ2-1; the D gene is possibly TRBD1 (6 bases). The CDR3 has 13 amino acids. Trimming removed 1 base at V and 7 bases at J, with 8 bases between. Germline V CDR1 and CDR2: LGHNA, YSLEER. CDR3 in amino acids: CASSQVQGNEQFF. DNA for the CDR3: TGCGCCAGCAGCCAAGTGCAGGGGAATGAGCAGTTCTTC.

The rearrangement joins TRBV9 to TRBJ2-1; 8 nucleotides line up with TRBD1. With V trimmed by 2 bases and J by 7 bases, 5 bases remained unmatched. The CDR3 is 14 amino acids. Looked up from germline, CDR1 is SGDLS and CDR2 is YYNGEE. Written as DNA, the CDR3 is TGTGCCAGCAGCGTTGGACAGGGACGGAATGAGCAGTTCTTC. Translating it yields CASSVGQGRNEQFF.

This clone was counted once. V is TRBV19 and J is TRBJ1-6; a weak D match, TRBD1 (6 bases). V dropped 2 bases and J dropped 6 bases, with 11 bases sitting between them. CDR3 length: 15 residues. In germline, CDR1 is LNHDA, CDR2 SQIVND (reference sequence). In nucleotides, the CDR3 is TGTGCCAGTAGTATAACAGGGTTCTCTAATTCACCCCTCCACTTT. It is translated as CASSITGFSNSPLHF.

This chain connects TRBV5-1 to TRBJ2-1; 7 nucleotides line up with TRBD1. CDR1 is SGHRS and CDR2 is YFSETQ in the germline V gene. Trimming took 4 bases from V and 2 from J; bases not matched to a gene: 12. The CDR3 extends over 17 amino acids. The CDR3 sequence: CASSQKKGQLTYNEQFF. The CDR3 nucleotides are TGCGCCAGCAGCCAAAAGAAGGGACAGCTAACCTACAATGAGCAGTTCTTC.

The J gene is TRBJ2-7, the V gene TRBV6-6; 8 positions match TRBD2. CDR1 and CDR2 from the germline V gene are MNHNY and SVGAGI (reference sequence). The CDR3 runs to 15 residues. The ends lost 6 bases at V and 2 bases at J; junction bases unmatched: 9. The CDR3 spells CASSLVAGPTYEQYF. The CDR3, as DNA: TGTGCCAGCAGCCTTGTAGCGGGACCCACCTACGAGCAGTACTTC.

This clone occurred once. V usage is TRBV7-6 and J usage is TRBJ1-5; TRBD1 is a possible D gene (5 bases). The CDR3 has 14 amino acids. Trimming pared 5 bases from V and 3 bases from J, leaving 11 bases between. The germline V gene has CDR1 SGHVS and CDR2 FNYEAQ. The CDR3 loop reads CASSPGPLNQPQHF. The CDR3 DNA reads TGTGCCAGCAGCCCGGGACCGCTCAATCAGCCCCAGCATTTT. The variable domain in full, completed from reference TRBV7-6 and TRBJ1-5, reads GAGVSQSPRYKVTKRGQDVALRCDPISGHVSLYWYRQALGQGPEFLTYFNYEAQQDKSGLPNDRFSAERPEGSISTLTIQRTEQRDSAMYRCASSPGPLNQPQHFGDGTRLSIL.

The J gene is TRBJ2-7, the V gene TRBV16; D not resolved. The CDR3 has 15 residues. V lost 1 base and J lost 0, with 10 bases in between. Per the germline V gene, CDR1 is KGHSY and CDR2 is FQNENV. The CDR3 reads CASSQLRGHSYEQYF. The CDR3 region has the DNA TGTGCCAGCAGCCAATTGCGTGGGCACTCCTACGAGCAGTACTTC.

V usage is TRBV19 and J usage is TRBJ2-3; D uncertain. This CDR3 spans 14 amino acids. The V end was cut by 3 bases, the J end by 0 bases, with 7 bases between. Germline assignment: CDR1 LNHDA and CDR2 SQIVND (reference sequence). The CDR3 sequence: CASSIDTSTDTQYF. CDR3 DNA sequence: TGTGCCAGTAGTATTGATACTAGCACAGATACGCAGTATTTT.

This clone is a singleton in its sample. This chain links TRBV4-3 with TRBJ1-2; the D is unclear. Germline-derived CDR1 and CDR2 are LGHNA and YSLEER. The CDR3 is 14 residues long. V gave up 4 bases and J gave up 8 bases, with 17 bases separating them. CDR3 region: CASSRPQARYGYTF. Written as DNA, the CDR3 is TGCGCCAGCAGCCGACCGCAGGCGAGGTACGGCTACACCTTC.

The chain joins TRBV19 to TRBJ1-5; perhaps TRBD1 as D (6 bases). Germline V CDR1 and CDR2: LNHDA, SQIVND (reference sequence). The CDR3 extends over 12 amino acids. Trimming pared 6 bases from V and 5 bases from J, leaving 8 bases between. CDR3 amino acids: CASRQGDQPQHF. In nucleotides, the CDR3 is TGTGCCAGTAGACAGGGTGATCAGCCCCAGCATTTT.